The entry below describes one T cell receptor beta chain. Its specificity is not known. The sample comes from a study of cytomegalovirus exposure and HLA in healthy donors. Whole-study findings and limits: Cytomegalovirus association was assigned to some 160 TCR beta chains.

Amplification used 60 Vbeta primers and 13 Jbeta primers. The method was immunoSEQ multiplex PCR; TCRdb's version includes in-frame clones alone and lacks a portion of them. The sample has 150,000 to 200,000 clones, 75% to 80% seen once; the top ten hold about 14%. The CDR3 sequence is 17 residues long. CDR1 and CDR2 (germline): MDHEN, SYDVKM. V dropped 2 bases and J dropped 1; count of bases not matched to a gene: 4. The source material was PBMCs. This receptor was obtained from a man in his fifties or sixties in good health and CMV-seropositive. The chain has TRBV28 and TRBJ2-2; 10 bases fit TRBD2. CDR3 sequence reads: CASSLGRTSGNTGELFF. CDR3 DNA sequence: TGTGCCAGCAGTTTAGGAAGGACTAGCGGGAACACCGGGGAGCTGTTTTTT.